This TCR beta chain was identified during a study of T cell responses to AZD1222 COVID-19 vaccine. Only in-frame clones appear in the TCRdb table, and some are missing; sequencing was by immunoSEQ multiplex PCR. The top ten clones hold around 2.9% of a sample with 200,000 or so clones, over 80% of them seen once. Sequenced here: peripheral blood, sampled on day 0 of MenACWY control vaccination. This clonotype originated in an adult in good health.

For the CDR3, the DNA is TGTGCCACTACGCAGGGAAATAGCAATCAGCCCCAGCATTTT. Protein: CATTQGNSNQPQHF. The V call is TRBV2, the J call TRBJ1-5, with a tentative D call TRBD1 (5 bases). Germline V gives CDR1 SNHLY, CDR2 FYNNEI. This CDR3 region has 14 residues. Trimming took 10 bases from V and 0 from J, leaving 13 bases between them.